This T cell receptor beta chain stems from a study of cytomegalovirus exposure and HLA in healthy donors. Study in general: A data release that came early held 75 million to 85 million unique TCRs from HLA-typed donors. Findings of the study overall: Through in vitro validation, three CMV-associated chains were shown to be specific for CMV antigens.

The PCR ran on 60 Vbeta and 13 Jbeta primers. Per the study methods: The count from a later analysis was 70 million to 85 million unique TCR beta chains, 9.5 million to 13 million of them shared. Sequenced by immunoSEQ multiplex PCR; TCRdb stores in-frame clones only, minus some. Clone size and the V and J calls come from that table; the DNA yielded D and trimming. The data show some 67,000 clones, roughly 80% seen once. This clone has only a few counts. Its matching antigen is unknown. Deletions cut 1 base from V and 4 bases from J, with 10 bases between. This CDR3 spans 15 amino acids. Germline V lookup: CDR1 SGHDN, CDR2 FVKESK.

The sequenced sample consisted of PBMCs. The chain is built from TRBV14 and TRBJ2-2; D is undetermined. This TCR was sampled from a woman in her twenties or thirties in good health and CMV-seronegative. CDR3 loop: CASSQVAGLTGELFF. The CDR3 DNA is TGTGCCAGCAGCCAAGTTGCTGGGCTCACCGGGGAGCTGTTTTTT.